This TCR beta chain is from a study of T-cell memory formation after mild COVID-19. The V gene end was trimmed by 2 bases and the J gene end by 0 bases; junction bases not matched to a gene: 6. Germline V gene lookup returns CDR1 KGHSH and CDR2 LQKENI. CDR3 length equals 17 residues. MiXCR, applied by TCRdb to the 5' RACE reads, yields one record per CDR3 protein. The sample lists around 250,000 distinct CDR3 sequences, 15% to 17% occurring once. This clonotype was seen only a few times. The sequence was collected from an adult woman who had mild COVID-19 (a few samples of this study predate the infection). Cell type and time point are not known. Sequencing was carried out using PBMCs or a T cell subset sorted from them (not recorded which). The V gene is TRBV18, the J gene TRBJ2-1; TRBD2 matches at 8 bases. The CDR3 nucleotides read TGTGCCAGCTCACCAGCGGGGGGCCCAAGCTCCTACAATGAGCAGTTCTTC. This sequence encodes CASSPAGGPSSYNEQFF.